This T cell receptor beta chain was retrieved from a study of shared clonotypes between healthy human individuals. Overall study findings and caveats: Blood was the only sampled material, and tissue repertoires likely differ.

The table came from immunoSEQ multiplex PCR; TCRdb's copy has only in-frame clones and leaves some out. This table holds 2 million to 3 million clones, roughly 93% found once. The germline V and J ends were trimmed by 5 bases and 1 base, with 11 bases remaining between them. This CDR3 region has 14 residues. Germline V gene lookup returns CDR1 ENHRY and CDR2 SYGVKD. About this clone itself: Its target is not known.

The chain employs TRBV10-3 and TRBJ1-1, with TRBD1 as a possible D gene (5 bases). The receptor comes from a man between 18 and 29 years old in good health. Some clones in this sample may be carry-over from other donors' samples. The sequenced sample was naive CD4+ T cells from PBMCs. Subset meaning: CD45RA+ positively selected. CDR3 sequence (DNA): TGTGCCATCAGTAAAGACGGGGCGAACACTGAAGCTTTCTTT. Translating gives CAISKDGANTEAFF.